Listed below are T cell receptor beta chains from one sample, sequenced in a study of T cell responses to AZD1222 COVID-19 vaccine. Generated by immunoSEQ multiplex PCR, the TCRdb table keeps only in-frame clones and is missing some. The sample shows about 150,000 clones, 75% to 90% of them seen only once. The sample in question was peripheral blood, obtained after recovery from COVID-19. Receptors originate from an adult who had recovered from COVID-19. Each CDR3 is given with its conserved first and last residue. The D gene is left open where the match is weak. Rows may omit the clone size; those that give it use once, few, many or a size class.

V	D	J	size	CDR3	DNA
TRBV6-1	.	TRBJ1-1	.	CASSEPGGNTEAFF	TGTGCCAGCAGTGAACCGGGTGGGAACACTGAAGCTTTCTTT
TRBV7-8	.	TRBJ2-7	.	CASSRSERSYEQYF	TGTGCCAGCAGCCGTTCTGAGAGATCCTACGAGCAGTACTTC
TRBV10-3	.	TRBJ1-1	few	CAIREWGYTEAFF	TGTGCCATCAGGGAGTGGGGGTACACTGAAGCTTTCTTT
TRBV2	TRBD2	TRBJ2-5	.	CASGLVLQETQYF	TGTGCCAGTGGACTAGTGCTCCAAGAGACCCAGTACTTC
TRBV3-1/TRBV3-2	.	TRBJ2-3	few	CASSYSGAPDTQYF	TGTGCCAGCAGCTATTCTGGCGCCCCGGATACGCAGTATTTT
TRBV7-6	.	TRBJ1-2	.	CASSPPGGLRNYGYTF	TGTGCCAGCAGCCCTCCCGGGGGACTGAGAAACTATGGCTACACCTTC
TRBV27	TRBD1	TRBJ1-2	.	CASSFEQGYGYTF	TGTGCCAGCAGTTTTGAACAGGGGTATGGCTACACCTTC
TRBV7-3	.	TRBJ2-5	.	CASSLTGTGRGQETQYF	TGTGCCAGCAGCTTAACGGGAACAGGGAGGGGGCAAGAGACCCAGTACTTC
TRBV3-1/TRBV3-2	.	TRBJ1-1	.	CASSHLGTFYTEAFF	TGTGCCAGCAGCCACTTAGGGACGTTCTACACTGAAGCTTTCTTT
TRBV2	.	TRBJ1-4	.	CATSPRTASVELFF	TGTGCCACCAGCCCTCGGACAGCATCTGTAGAACTGTTTTTT
TRBV6-1	.	TRBJ1-6	.	CASSDLAARDNSPLHF	TGTGCCAGCAGTGACCTGGCAGCCAGAGACAATTCACCCCTCCACTTT
TRBV18	.	TRBJ2-7	.	CASSARDYYEQYF	TGTGCCAGCTCAGCCCGGGATTACTACGAGCAGTACTTC
TRBV7-3	TRBD2	TRBJ2-1	.	CASSPRLAGGKNEQFF	TGTGCCAGCAGCCCGAGACTAGCGGGAGGGAAAAATGAGCAGTTCTTC
TRBV3-1/TRBV3-2	TRBD1	TRBJ2-1	once	CASSLTRQGSNEQFF	TGTGCCAGCAGCCTAACGAGACAGGGGTCCAATGAGCAGTTCTTC
TRBV9	.	TRBJ1-1	.	CASSVEQGKPFNTEAFF	TGTGCCAGCAGCGTAGAACAGGGTAAACCATTCAACACTGAAGCTTTCTTT
TRBV28	TRBD2	TRBJ2-1	.	CASSLSGTSGIYEQFF	TGTGCCAGCAGTTTAAGTGGGACTAGCGGGATTTATGAGCAGTTCTTC
TRBV21-1	.	TRBJ2-3	.	CASSPRREVYRDTDTQYF	TGTGCCAGCAGCCCAAGGAGAGAGGTATACAGAGACACAGATACGCAGTATTTT
TRBV28	.	TRBJ2-7	.	CASSLFPGHYEQYF	TGTGCCAGCAGTTTATTTCCGGGGCACTACGAGCAGTACTTC
TRBV7-9	.	TRBJ1-1	.	CASSLAGTNTEAFF	TGTGCCAGCAGCTTAGCGGGAACTAACACTGAAGCTTTCTTT
TRBV5-1	.	TRBJ2-1	.	CASRWGPGGDNEQFF	TGCGCCAGCCGCTGGGGGCCGGGGGGAGACAATGAGCAGTTCTTC
TRBV19	.	TRBJ2-7	.	CASSIQGGTYEQYF	TGTGCCAGTAGTATCCAGGGAGGAACCTACGAGCAGTACTTC
TRBV2	.	TRBJ1-1	.	CASDAEADTEAFF	TGTGCCAGCGATGCCGAAGCGGACACTGAAGCTTTCTTT
TRBV6-5	.	TRBJ1-6	.	CASSYEQTFSPLHF	TGTGCCAGCAGTTACGAGCAGACATTCTCACCCCTCCACTTT
TRBV18	TRBD1	TRBJ1-2	.	CASSQASGTDYGYTF	TGTGCCAGCTCACAAGCCTCCGGGACAGACTATGGCTACACCTTC
TRBV19	TRBD1	TRBJ2-7	.	CASSRQGTYEQYF	TGTGCCAGTAGTAGACAGGGTACCTACGAGCAGTACTTC
TRBV28	.	TRBJ2-7	.	CASRNPARGEQYF	TGTGCCAGCAGAAATCCTGCCCGGGGAGAGCAGTACTTC
TRBV6-5	.	TRBJ1-6	.	CASNSSPLHF	TGTGCCAGCAATAGTTCACCCCTCCACTTT
TRBV6-1	.	TRBJ1-1	.	CASSERGGTEAFF	TGTGCCAGCAGTGAGCGAGGGGGCACTGAAGCTTTCTTT
TRBV3-1/TRBV3-2	.	TRBJ1-1	.	CASSQSSNTEAFF	TGTGCCAGCAGCCAAAGTTCGAACACTGAAGCTTTCTTT
TRBV12-5	.	TRBJ1-1	.	CASGLVVDGEAFF	TGTGCTAGTGGTTTGGTGGTAGACGGAGAAGCTTTCTTT
TRBV5-1	.	TRBJ1-2	.	CASSPRDRQTNYGYTF	TGCGCCAGCAGCCCCCGAGACAGGCAGACTAACTATGGCTACACCTTC
TRBV5-1	.	TRBJ1-1	.	CASSTLTGSNTEAFF	TGCGCCAGCAGCACCCTGACAGGTTCGAACACTGAAGCTTTCTTT
TRBV19	TRBD1	TRBJ1-2	.	CASTRGQGWIDGYTF	TGTGCCAGTACCAGGGGACAGGGGTGGATCGATGGCTACACCTTC
TRBV24-1	.	TRBJ1-5	.	CATSDSDINQPQHF	TGTGCCACCAGTGATTCTGACATCAATCAGCCCCAGCATTTT
TRBV5-1	.	TRBJ1-1	few	CASSPLKYPTEAFF	TGCGCCAGCAGCCCCCTAAAGTACCCGACTGAAGCTTTCTTT
TRBV25-1	.	TRBJ1-1	.	CASSDRDTEAFF	TGTGCCAGCAGTGACAGGGACACTGAAGCTTTCTTT
TRBV27	.	TRBJ1-1	.	CASSGPRAGTEAFF	TGTGCCAGCAGTGGCCCCAGGGCCGGCACTGAAGCTTTCTTT
TRBV3-1/TRBV3-2	.	TRBJ1-1	.	CASSELRGTEAFF	TGTGCCAGCAGCGAGCTGAGGGGTACTGAAGCTTTCTTT
TRBV13	TRBD1	TRBJ1-2	once	CASSLGQQGVPYGYTF	TGTGCCAGCAGCTTAGGCCAACAGGGGGTACCTTATGGCTACACCTTC
TRBV7-3	TRBD1	TRBJ2-1	.	CASSLTTGNSGEQFF	TGTGCCAGCAGCCTAACGACAGGGAATTCGGGTGAGCAGTTCTTC
TRBV19	TRBD2	TRBJ2-7	.	CASSSERGASYEQYF	TGTGCCAGTAGTTCCGAGCGGGGGGCCAGCTACGAGCAGTACTTC
TRBV6-5	TRBD2	TRBJ2-2	.	CASGRDTGELFF	TGTGCCAGCGGGAGGGACACCGGGGAGCTGTTTTTT
TRBV6-5	.	TRBJ2-7	.	CASSGRGYEQYF	TGTGCCAGCAGCGGACGGGGCTACGAGCAGTACTTC
TRBV6-5	TRBD1	TRBJ1-2	.	CASRSSDREGYGYTF	TGTGCCAGCAGATCGTCGGACAGGGAAGGCTATGGCTACACCTTC
TRBV10-1	.	TRBJ2-1	.	CASSENNNEQFF	TGCGCCAGCAGTGAGAACAATAATGAGCAGTTCTTC
TRBV2	.	TRBJ1-6	.	CASSMRGGYNSPLHF	TGTGCCAGCAGCATGAGGGGGGGATATAATTCACCCCTCCACTTT